This T cell receptor (beta chain) came from a study of T-cell memory formation after mild COVID-19. Whole-study results and caveats: CM and EM subsets held most contracting CD4+ clones; EMRA held CD8+ ones. Second-wave clones that peaked on day 37 lacked confirmed SARS-CoV-2 specificity. The pre-infection memory compartment contained some responding clones, suggesting cross-reactive memory joined.

On this clonotype itself: Its antigen is unidentified.

V lost 5 bases to trimming and J lost 0 bases, with 15 bases between them. The CDR3 runs to 16 residues. Germline V CDR1 and CDR2: SEHNR, FQNEAQ (reference sequence). TCR alpha and TCR beta cDNA libraries with sample barcodes and UMIs came from 5'RACE using constant-segment primers. One entry per CDR3 protein results from TCRdb running MiXCR on the 5' RACE reads. The sample lists about 190,000 distinct CDR3 sequences, around a fifth occurring once. Sequencing used PBMCs or a T cell subset sorted from them (not recorded which). The chain recombines TRBV7-9 with TRBJ2-3; the D gene could be TRBD1 or TRBD2 (6 bases each). This TCR was sampled from an adult woman who had mild COVID-19 (a few samples of this study predate the infection). Cell type and time point are not known. The CDR3 here is CASSRGGGGSTDTQYF. The CDR3, as DNA: TGTGCCAGCAGCCGTGGCGGAGGGGGAAGCACAGATACGCAGTATTTT.